The 19 T cell receptor beta chains below were found in one sample sequenced in a study of T cell changes during pregnancy in multiple sclerosis (dated 2019 in TCRdb). The library was generated by the immunoSEQ multiplex PCR assay. This is the immuneACCESS table as TCRdb keeps it, with only in-frame sequences that have V and J called. A part of the clones is gone; compared with another copy, unresolved V genes explain less than half, and the rest is unexplained. The sample contains 30,000 to 45,000 clones, 90% to 95% of them found a single time. Of the sample, roughly 0.5% falls within the top ten clones. The sample in question was CD4+ T cells from peripheral blood mononuclear cells, obtained in the second trimester of pregnancy. The source is a female donor in good health, enrolled as a control in a pregnancy study.

The chain couples TRBV6-5 to TRBJ2-7; perhaps TRBD1 as D (6 bases). The CDR3 totals 13 residues. With 2 bases removed from V and 7 bases from J, the gap between germline ends came to 12 bases. Per germline, CDR1 MNHEY and CDR2 SVGAGI. For the CDR3, the DNA is TGTGCCAGCAGTTACCCAGGGGCTGGGGAGCAGTACTTC. Amino acid sequence: CASSYPGAGEQYF.

This sequence joins TRBV9 and TRBJ2-2, with D possibly matching TRBD1 (5 bases). The length of the CDR3 is 14 residues. Trimming took off 3 bases at V and 2 bases at J, with 8 bases between the two ends. The germline gives CDR1 SGDLS, CDR2 YYNGEE. CDR3 protein: CASSGRVNTGELFF. CDR3 coding DNA: TGTGCCAGCAGCGGCAGGGTAAACACCGGGGAGCTGTTTTTT. The entire variable domain, with the rest obtained from reference TRBV9 and TRBJ2-2, is as follows: DSGVTQTPKHLITATGQRVTLRCSPRSGDLSVYWYQQSLDQGLQFLIQYYNGEERAKGNILERFSAQQFPDLHSELNLSSLELGDSALYFCASSGRVNTGELFFGEGSRLTVL.

The chain recombines TRBV19 with TRBJ2-2, with 7 bases lining up with TRBD1. Germline V gives CDR1 LNHDA, CDR2 SQIVND (reference sequence). V gave up 3 bases and J gave up 5 bases; unmatched junction bases: 9. This CDR3 contains 16 residues. DNA for the CDR3: TGTGCCAGTAGTATCTCGGACAGGTTGAGGACCGGGGAGCTGTTTTTT. Its translation is CASSISDRLRTGELFF. The full variable domain, its missing parts supplied by reference TRBV19 and TRBJ2-2, is DGGITQSPKYLFRKEGQNVTLSCEQNLNHDAMYWYRQDPGQGLRLIYYSQIVNDFQKGDIAEGYSVSREKKESFPLTVTSAQKNPTAFYLCASSISDRLRTGELFFGEGSRLTVL.

V gene TRBV7-2 combines with J gene TRBJ1-1; a weak D match, TRBD1 (5 bases). Trimming took off 5 bases at V and 2 bases at J, with 9 bases between the two ends. Germline CDR1 is SGHTA and CDR2 is FQGNSA. The CDR3 has 13 amino acids. The CDR3 spells CASSTQGNTEAFF. The CDR3, as DNA: TGTGCCAGCAGCACCCAGGGAAACACTGAAGCTTTCTTT.

V is TRBV5-8 and J is TRBJ1-2; D is perhaps TRBD1 (6 bases). Deletions cut 2 bases from V and 4 bases from J, with 12 bases between. The CDR3 covers 14 residues. In germline, CDR1 is SGHTS, CDR2 YDEGEE. CDR3 sequence: CASSLAGVPYGYTF. CDR3 sequence (DNA): TGTGCCAGCAGCTTAGCAGGGGTCCCCTATGGCTACACCTTC. Based on the CDR3 plus reference TRBV5-8 and TRBJ1-2, the full variable domain is EAGVTQSPTHLIKTRGQQATLRCSPISGHTSVYWYQQALGLGLQFLLWYDEGEERNRGNFPPRFSGRQFPNYSSELNVNALELEDSALYLCASSLAGVPYGYTFGSGTRLTVV.

V and J are TRBV5-1 and TRBJ2-3, with a possible D match to TRBD1 (6 bases). This CDR3 is built from 14 residues. Trimming left V 10 bases short and J 2 bases short, with 17 bases between. Germline loops: CDR1 SGHRS, CDR2 YFSETQ. The CDR3 coding sequence is TGCGCCGGCTCACCAGGGGTCGTCACAGATACGCAGTATTTT. Translating it yields CAGSPGVVTDTQYF.

V usage is TRBV7-2 and J usage is TRBJ2-6, with D hard to call. V was pared by 1 base and J by 4 bases, with 11 bases between. Looked up from germline, CDR1 is SGHTA and CDR2 is FQGNSA. This CDR3 region has 16 residues. The CDR3 sequence is CASSLVGRSGANVLTF. CDR3 nucleotides: TGTGCCAGCAGCTTAGTTGGCAGGTCCGGGGCCAACGTCCTGACTTTC.

V is TRBV28 and J is TRBJ2-5; possibly TRBD2 for D (6 bases). V lost 6 bases and J 0 bases, leaving 17 bases between the germline ends. Per the germline V gene, CDR1 is MDHEN and CDR2 is SYDVKM. This CDR3 has 16 residues. The CDR3 here is CASRSSERANQETQYF. CDR3 sequence (DNA): TGTGCCAGCAGATCTAGCGAGCGGGCAAACCAAGAGACCCAGTACTTC.

The rearrangement uses TRBV19 and TRBJ1-2; D possibly corresponds to TRBD1 (5 bases). The CDR3 is 11 amino acids. Germline loops: CDR1 LNHDA, CDR2 SQIVND (reference sequence). The V end lost 9 bases, the J end lost 8 bases, and 13 bases lay between the germline ends. CDR3 in DNA: TGTGCCAGCGCAGGGCTCCACGGCTACACCTTC. This sequence encodes CASAGLHGYTF.

V gene TRBV6-1 combines with J gene TRBJ2-4; TRBD1 agrees at 8 bases. The CDR3 is 12 residues long. The V gene's germline CDR1 is MNHNS and CDR2 SASEGT. Trimming took 9 bases from V and 3 from J; bases not matched to a gene: 1. CDR3 coding DNA: TGTGCCAGTGGGACAGGCAAAAACATTCAGTACTTC. Its translation is CASGTGKNIQYF.

The chain carries TRBV6-6 and TRBJ2-1; D might be TRBD2 (5 bases). CDR1 and CDR2 from the germline V gene are MNHNY and SVGAGI (reference sequence). This CDR3 comprises 12 residues. CDR3 DNA: TGTGCATCCTGGGGAGCGAACAATGAGCAGTTCTTC. This sequence encodes CASWGANNEQFF.

The chain couples TRBV30 to TRBJ1-5, with 9 bases fitting TRBD1. Trimming at V came to 2 bases and at J to 5 bases, leaving 4 bases not matched to a gene. From germline, CDR1 is GTSNPN and CDR2 SVGIG (reference sequence). CDR3 length: 14 amino acids. The CDR3 protein is CAWSTGTGYQPQHF. The DNA of the CDR3 is TGTGCCTGGAGTACGGGGACAGGGTATCAGCCCCAGCATTTT. Full variable domain (outside the CDR3, taken from reference TRBV30 and TRBJ1-5): SQTIHQWPATLVQPVGSPLSLECTVEGTSNPNLYWYRQAAGRGLQLLFYSVGIGQISSEVPQNLSASRPQDRQFILSSKKLLLSDSGFYLCAWSTGTGYQPQHFGDGTRLSIL.

The chain links TRBV6-4 to TRBJ2-1, with TRBD2 matching over 10 bases. Germline V gene sequence: CDR1 MRHNA, CDR2 SNTAGT. V shed 4 bases, J shed 0 bases, and the junction held 9 bases outside the gene matches. The length of the CDR3 is 18 residues. The DNA of the CDR3 is TGTGCCAGCAGTGTTCGTCTAGCGGGGGTCCTCTCCTACAATGAGCAGTTCTTC. Its protein product is CASSVRLAGVLSYNEQFF.

The chain has TRBV11-2 and TRBJ2-3, with 10 bases that match TRBD2. Germline V gene data show CDR1 as SGHAT and CDR2 as FQNNGV. The CDR3 extends over 15 amino acids. Trimming removed 6 bases from V and 7 bases from J; junction bases left unmatched: 10. CDR3 bases: TGTGCCAGCAGGAGACTAGCGGGCCCCCGAAATACGCAGTATTTT. Translation: CASRRLAGPRNTQYF.

The chain recombines TRBV7-3 with TRBJ2-7, with 8 nucleotides matching TRBD1. CDR1 and CDR2 (germline): SGHTA, FQGTGA. With V trimmed by 4 bases and J by 6 bases, 5 bases remained unmatched. The CDR3 is 13 amino acids. The CDR3 loop reads CASSSRGRGEQYF. CDR3 bases: TGTGCCAGCAGCTCCAGGGGGCGCGGCGAGCAGTACTTC.

In this sample, this clone turned up once. V gene TRBV30 combines with J gene TRBJ2-3; a weak D match, TRBD2 (7 bases). V lost 6 bases and J lost 2, with 18 bases in between. CDR3 length: 15 amino acids. Germline CDR1 is GTSNPN and CDR2 is SVGIG (reference sequence). This chain's CDR3 is CACEKGGGLTDTQYF. CDR3 coding DNA: TGTGCCTGCGAAAAAGGGGGGGGCCTCACAGATACGCAGTATTTT.

The chain joins TRBV29-1 to TRBJ1-1, with D possibly being TRBD1 (5 bases). The V and J ends lost 4 bases and 0 bases respectively, with 9 bases between them. Germline V CDR1 and CDR2: SQVTM, ANQGSEA. The CDR3 is 13 residues long. The CDR3 sequence is CSVVRQMNTEAFF. The CDR3 DNA is TGCAGCGTTGTTCGACAGATGAACACTGAAGCTTTCTTT.

This chain joins TRBV7-3 and TRBJ1-6, with 7 bases that match TRBD1. This CDR3 contains 15 residues. CDR1 and CDR2 from the germline V gene are SGHTA and FQGTGA. Trimming at V came to 1 base and at J to 7 bases, leaving 4 bases not matched to a gene. In DNA form, the CDR3 reads TGTGCCAGCAGCTTAATAGGGGGCCGAAATTCACCCCTCCACTTT. It yields the protein CASSLIGGRNSPLHF.

The V and J genes are TRBV9 and TRBJ2-7; D may be TRBD2 (6 bases). The V gene's germline CDR1 is SGDLS and CDR2 YYNGEE. This CDR3 is built from 15 residues. V lost 2 bases, J lost 6 bases, and 18 bases lay in between. CDR3: CASSVGGLAGSEQYF. DNA for the CDR3: TGTGCCAGCAGCGTCGGAGGGCTCGCCGGGTCCGAGCAGTACTTC.